Sequencing of this T cell receptor (beta chain) was carried out in a study of T-cell reconstitution after alpha-beta-depleted transplantation in children. General study results and limits: A year had passed since transplant, and T-cell counts and diversity by then came mostly from newly produced T cells.

A library of TCRbeta sequences, prepared with unique molecular identifiers, was generated. TCRdb reprocessed the PCR reads with MiXCR, giving one entry per CDR3 protein. The sample holds around 370,000 distinct CDR3 sequences; 16% are singletons and the top ten take 35% to 50%. This clonotype appeared many times. Its antigen is unidentified. J was trimmed by 7 bases and V by 5 bases; bases with no gene match: 10. The germline CDR1 and CDR2 sequences are MDHEN and SYDVKM. The CDR3 spans 16 residues. This clonotype was sampled from a male patient aged 2 to 9 who had a stem cell transplant for acute lymphoblastic leukemia, so the T cells may come from the graft donor. The rearrangement links TRBV28 to TRBJ2-3; TRBD2 aligns across 12 bases. Sequenced material: PBMCs, mostly from graft donor cells, taken 360 days after TCRalphabeta/CD19-depleted stem cell transplant. The CDR3, as DNA: TGTGCCAGCAGTCCCTCTAGCGGGAGGGCCTTGAATACGCAGTATTTT. The encoded protein is CASSPSSGRALNTQYF.